This TCR beta chain was sequenced for a study of blood T cell repertoires in COVID-19 (TCRdb year 2020). Context from the whole study: Collaborator samples came from the United States, Italy and Spain and covered acute and convalescent phases of COVID-19. Subjects who had been exposed to COVID-19, were actively infected with it, or had recovered from it provided the deeply sampled blood TCRbeta repertoires that made up the dataset. The repertoires were released in a freely available public database meant as a resource for research on the immune response to SARS-CoV-2. Where HLA class I and class II types were available, the types were taken from metadata supplied by the sample provider, not from assay-based typing. The prospective study material was composed of cDNA or gDNA derived from T cells, B-cell-depleted T cells, or PBMCs. Nearly every sample came with metadata listing a de-identified subject ID, COVID-19 status, age in years and sex. Samples came from the ongoing ImmuneRACE study (first 160 participants) plus 1,254 subjects from 6 global collaborators. Paper-wide results and their limitations: Clinical and demographic metadata were provided uncurated, with the amount varying by source and participant.

TCRbeta CDR3 regions were amplified from genomic DNA by means of the immunoSEQ Assay, a bias-controlled multiplex PCR. On the authors' methods: Nucleated cell counts per sample were estimated from amplification of reference gene primers within the assay. Sequence reads were collapsed and filtered to measure the absolute abundance of every unique TCRbeta CDR3 rearrangement. Productive Simpson clonality was computed per sample as the square root of Simpson's diversity index over productive rearrangements. As stored in TCRdb, this immuneACCESS dataset retains in-frame rearrangements with V and J assigned. A fraction of the clones does not appear; measured against another copy, unresolved V genes explain less than half of the discrepancy, and the remainder lacks a known reason. That table gives V, J and clone size, and the DNA gave D and trimming. Present in this sample are about 200,000 clones, about four fifths of which were seen just once. The ten most abundant clones make up roughly 6.9% of the sample.

Trimmed from V: 3 bases; trimmed from J: 3 bases; junction bases lacking a gene match: 4. The germline V gene sets CDR1 to SGHRS and CDR2 to YFSETQ. The CDR3 starts with the cysteine, ends with the phenylalanine, and has 15 residues. Left in the record is the CDR3 DNA by itself, 45 bases read in frame from the first base. Participants in the prospective study were enrolled through a virtual design, were aged about 18 to 89 years, and lived in 24 United States geographic areas. In the prospective study, participants were assigned to cohorts based on the clinical history participants reported in a screening survey and a study questionnaire. ImmuneRACE Cohort 3 recovered participants were defined by two consecutive negative NP/OP PCR tests, healthcare professional clearance, or symptom resolution. In the prospective study, whole blood, serum and a nasopharyngeal or oropharyngeal swab were collected from each participant by mobile phlebotomists. Over a 2-month period, participants in the prospective study had the option of providing additional blood draws and questionnaires. Prospective study blood samples were shipped either frozen or at room temperature before DNA extraction.

A note on this clone: There is no known antigen for this receptor. Base qualities were left out, and no much larger clone turns up one base away.

The TCR comes from a man aged 40-49 years who had recovered from COVID-19. This sequence uses TRBV5-1 and TRBJ1-2; 11 middle bases align to TRBD1. Material: PBMCs or T cells enriched from blood (not recorded which). The DNA is TGCGCCAGCAGCTCCGGACAGGGGGCCTACTATGGCTACACCTTC. This translates into CASSSGQGAYYGYTF.